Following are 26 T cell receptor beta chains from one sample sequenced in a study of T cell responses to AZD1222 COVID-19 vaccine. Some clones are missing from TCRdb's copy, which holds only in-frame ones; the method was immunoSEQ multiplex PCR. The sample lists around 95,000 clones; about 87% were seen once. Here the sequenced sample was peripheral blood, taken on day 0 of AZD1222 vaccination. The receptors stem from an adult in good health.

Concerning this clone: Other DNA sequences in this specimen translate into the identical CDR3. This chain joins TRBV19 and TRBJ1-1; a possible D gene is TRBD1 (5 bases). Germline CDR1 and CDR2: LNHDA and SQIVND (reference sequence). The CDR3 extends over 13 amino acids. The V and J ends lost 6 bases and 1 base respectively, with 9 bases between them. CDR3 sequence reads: CASRGTENTEAFF. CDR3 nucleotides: TGTGCCAGTAGAGGGACGGAGAACACTGAAGCTTTCTTT.

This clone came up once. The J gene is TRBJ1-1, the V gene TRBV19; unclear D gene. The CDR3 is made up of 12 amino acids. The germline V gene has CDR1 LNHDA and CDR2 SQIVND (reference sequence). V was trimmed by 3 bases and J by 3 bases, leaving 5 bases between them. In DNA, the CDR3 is TGTGCCAGTAGTATTCGCCACACTGAAGCTTTCTTT. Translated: CASSIRHTEAFF.

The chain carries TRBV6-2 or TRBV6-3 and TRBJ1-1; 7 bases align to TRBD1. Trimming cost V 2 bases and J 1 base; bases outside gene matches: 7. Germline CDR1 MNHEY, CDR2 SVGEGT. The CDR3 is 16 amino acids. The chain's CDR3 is CASSYDLTGANTEAFF. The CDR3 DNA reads TGTGCCAGCAGTTACGATCTAACAGGGGCGAACACTGAAGCTTTCTTT.

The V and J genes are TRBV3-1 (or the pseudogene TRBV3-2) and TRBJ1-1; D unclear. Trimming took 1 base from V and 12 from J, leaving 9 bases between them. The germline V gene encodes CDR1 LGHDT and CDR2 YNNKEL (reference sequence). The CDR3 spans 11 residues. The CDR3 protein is CASSQGTWPFF. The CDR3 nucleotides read TGTGCCAGCAGCCAAGGAACTTGGCCTTTCTTT.

The CDR3 region is CASSSGTSHSPLHF. The CDR3 DNA reads as TGCGCCAGCAGCTCTGGGACCTCTCATTCACCCCTCCACTTT. The rearrangement uses TRBV5-1 and TRBJ1-6; maybe TRBD1 (5 bases). The germline V gene has CDR1 SGHRS and CDR2 YFSETQ. This CDR3 is 14 amino acids long. V was cut by 3 bases and J by 8 bases, with 12 bases left in between.

The CDR3 loop reads CSAIDPGQGSGNTIYF. The CDR3 DNA sequence: TGCAGTGCTATTGACCCGGGACAGGGCTCTGGAAACACCATATATTTT. This rearrangement joins TRBV20-1 to TRBJ1-3; 9 nucleotides agree with TRBD1. The CDR3 runs to 16 residues. Trimming cost V 4 bases and J 0 bases; bases outside gene matches: 7. CDR1 and CDR2 (germline): DFQATT, SNEGSKA (reference sequence).

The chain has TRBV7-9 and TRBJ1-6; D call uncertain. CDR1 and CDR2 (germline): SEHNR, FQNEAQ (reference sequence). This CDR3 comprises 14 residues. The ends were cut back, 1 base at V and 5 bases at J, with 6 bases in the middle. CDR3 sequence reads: CASSLDTDNSPLHF. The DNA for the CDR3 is TGTGCCAGCAGCTTAGACACTGATAATTCACCCCTCCACTTT.

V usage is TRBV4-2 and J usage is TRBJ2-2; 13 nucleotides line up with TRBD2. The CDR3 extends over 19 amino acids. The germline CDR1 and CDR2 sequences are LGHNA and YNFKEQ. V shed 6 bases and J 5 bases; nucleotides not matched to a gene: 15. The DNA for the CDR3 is TGTGCCAGCAGGATAGCCGGGGGACTAGCGGGACGTCTGACCGGGGAGCTGTTTTTT. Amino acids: CASRIAGGLAGRLTGELFF.

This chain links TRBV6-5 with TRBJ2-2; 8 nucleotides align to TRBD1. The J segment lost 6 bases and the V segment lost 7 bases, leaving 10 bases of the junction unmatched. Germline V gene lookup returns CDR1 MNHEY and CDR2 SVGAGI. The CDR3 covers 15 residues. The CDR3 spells CASTLTGESSGELFF. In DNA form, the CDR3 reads TGTGCCAGCACTCTGACAGGGGAGTCGTCCGGGGAGCTGTTTTTT.

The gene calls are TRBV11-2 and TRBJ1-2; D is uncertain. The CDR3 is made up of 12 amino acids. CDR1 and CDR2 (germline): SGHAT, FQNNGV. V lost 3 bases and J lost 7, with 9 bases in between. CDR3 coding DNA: TGTGCCAGCAGCTTCGAGGACTCTGGCTACACCTTC. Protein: CASSFEDSGYTF.

CDR3 residues: CASSLGTSGRTYEQYF. The CDR3 bases are TGTGCCAGCAGCTTAGGGACTAGCGGGAGGACCTACGAGCAGTACTTC. The chain recombines TRBV7-2 with TRBJ2-7, with 14 bases that match TRBD2. V was pared by 1 base and J by 2 bases, with 1 base of the junction left unmatched. CDR3 length: 16 amino acids. Germline CDR1 is SGHTA and CDR2 is FQGNSA.

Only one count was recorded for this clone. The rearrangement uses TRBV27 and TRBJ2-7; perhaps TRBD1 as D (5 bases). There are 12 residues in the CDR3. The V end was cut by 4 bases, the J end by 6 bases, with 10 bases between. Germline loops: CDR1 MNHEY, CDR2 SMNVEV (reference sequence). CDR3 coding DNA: TGTGCCAGCAGTTCCCAGGGTGCCGAGCAGTACTTC. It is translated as CASSSQGAEQYF.

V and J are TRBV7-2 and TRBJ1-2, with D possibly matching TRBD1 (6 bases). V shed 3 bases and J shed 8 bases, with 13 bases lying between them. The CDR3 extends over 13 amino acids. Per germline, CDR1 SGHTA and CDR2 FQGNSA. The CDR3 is CASSFRDKRGYTF. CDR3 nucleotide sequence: TGTGCCAGCAGCTTCCGGGACAAAAGAGGCTACACCTTC.

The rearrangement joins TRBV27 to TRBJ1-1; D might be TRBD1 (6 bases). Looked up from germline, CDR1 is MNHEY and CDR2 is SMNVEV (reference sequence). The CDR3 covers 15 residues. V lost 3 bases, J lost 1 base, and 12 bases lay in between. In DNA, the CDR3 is TGTGCCAGCAGTTTCCGGCCGACAGGGAACACTGAAGCTTTCTTT. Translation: CASSFRPTGNTEAFF.

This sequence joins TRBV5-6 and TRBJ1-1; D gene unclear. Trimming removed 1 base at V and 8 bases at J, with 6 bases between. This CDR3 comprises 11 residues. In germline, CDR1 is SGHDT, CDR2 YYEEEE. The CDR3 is CASSLLQEAFF. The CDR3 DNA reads TGTGCCAGCAGCTTGTTACAGGAAGCTTTCTTT. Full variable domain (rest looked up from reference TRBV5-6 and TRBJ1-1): DAGVTQSPTHLIKTRGQQVTLRCSPKSGHDTVSWYQQALGQGPQFIFQYYEEEERQRGNFPDRFSGHQFPNYSSELNVNALLLGDSALYLCASSLLQEAFFGQGTRLTVV.

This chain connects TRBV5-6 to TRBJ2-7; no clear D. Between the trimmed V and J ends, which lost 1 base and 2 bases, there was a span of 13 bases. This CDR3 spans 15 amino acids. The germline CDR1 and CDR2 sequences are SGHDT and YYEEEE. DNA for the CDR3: TGTGCCAGCAGCTTGAGGACGCTTACCCCCTACGAGCAGTACTTC. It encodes CASSLRTLTPYEQYF.

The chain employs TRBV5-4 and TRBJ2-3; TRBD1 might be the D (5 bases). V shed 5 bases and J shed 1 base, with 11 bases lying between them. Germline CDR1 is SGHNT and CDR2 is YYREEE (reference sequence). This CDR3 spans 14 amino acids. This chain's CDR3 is CASRSWGGTDTQYF. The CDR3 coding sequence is TGTGCCAGCAGAAGCTGGGGCGGCACAGATACGCAGTATTTT.

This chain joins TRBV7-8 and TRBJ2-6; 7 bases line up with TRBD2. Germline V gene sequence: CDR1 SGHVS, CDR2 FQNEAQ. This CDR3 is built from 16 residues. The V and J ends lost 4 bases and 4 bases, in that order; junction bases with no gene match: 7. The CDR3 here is CASSSLAATGANVLTF. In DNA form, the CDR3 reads TGTGCCAGCAGCTCCCTAGCGGCCACGGGGGCCAACGTCCTGACTTTC.

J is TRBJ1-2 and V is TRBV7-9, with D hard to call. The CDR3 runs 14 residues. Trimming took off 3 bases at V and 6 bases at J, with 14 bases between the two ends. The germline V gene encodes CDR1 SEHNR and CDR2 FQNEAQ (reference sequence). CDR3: CASSLAPGEHGYTF. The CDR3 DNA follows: TGTGCCAGCAGCTTGGCACCTGGGGAACATGGCTACACCTTC.

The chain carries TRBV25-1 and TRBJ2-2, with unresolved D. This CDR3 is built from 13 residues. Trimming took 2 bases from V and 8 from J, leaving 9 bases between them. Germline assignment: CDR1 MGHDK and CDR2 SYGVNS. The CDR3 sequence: CASSENMGGELFF. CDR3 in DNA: TGTGCCAGCAGTGAAAACATGGGGGGGGAGCTGTTTTTT.

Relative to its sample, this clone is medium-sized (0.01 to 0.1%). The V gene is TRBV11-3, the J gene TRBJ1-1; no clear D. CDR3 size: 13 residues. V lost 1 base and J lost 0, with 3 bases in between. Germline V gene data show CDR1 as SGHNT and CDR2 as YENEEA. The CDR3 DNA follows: TGTGCCAGCAGCTTAGTCCTGAACACTGAAGCTTTCTTT. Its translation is CASSLVLNTEAFF.

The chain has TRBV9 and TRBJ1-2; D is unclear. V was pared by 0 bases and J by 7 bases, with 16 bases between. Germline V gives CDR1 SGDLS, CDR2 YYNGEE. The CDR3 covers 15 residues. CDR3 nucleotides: TGTGCCAGCAGCGTAGGCCCAGGAAGGGCTGGTGGCTACACCTTC. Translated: CASSVGPGRAGGYTF.

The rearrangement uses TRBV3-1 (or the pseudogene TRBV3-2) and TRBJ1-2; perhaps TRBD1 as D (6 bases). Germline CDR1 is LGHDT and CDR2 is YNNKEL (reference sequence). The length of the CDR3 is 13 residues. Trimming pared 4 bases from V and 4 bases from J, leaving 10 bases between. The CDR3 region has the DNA TGTGCCAGCAGCCCCAAGACAGGCTATGGCTACACCTTC. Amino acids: CASSPKTGYGYTF.

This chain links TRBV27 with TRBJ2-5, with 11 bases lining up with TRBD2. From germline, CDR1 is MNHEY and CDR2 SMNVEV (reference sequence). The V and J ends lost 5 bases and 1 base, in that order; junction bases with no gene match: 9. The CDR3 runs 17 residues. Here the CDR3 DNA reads TGTGCCAGCAGTCCGAACCCAGGACTAGCGGGCCAAGAGACCCAGTACTTC. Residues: CASSPNPGLAGQETQYF.

The chain's CDR3 is CASSFLSGGLGNEQFF. CDR3 bases: TGTGCCAGCAGTTTTCTCAGCGGGGGTTTAGGCAATGAGCAGTTCTTC. This chain links TRBV27 with TRBJ2-1; TRBD2 matches at 8 bases. Germline loops: CDR1 MNHEY, CDR2 SMNVEV (reference sequence). This CDR3 is built from 16 residues. After removal of 3 bases from V and 6 bases from J, the junction contained 10 bases not matched to a gene.

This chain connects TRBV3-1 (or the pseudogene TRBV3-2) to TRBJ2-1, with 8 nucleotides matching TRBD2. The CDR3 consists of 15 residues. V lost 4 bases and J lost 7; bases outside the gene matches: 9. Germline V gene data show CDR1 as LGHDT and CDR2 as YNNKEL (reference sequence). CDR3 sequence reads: CASSRPGLGSNEQFF. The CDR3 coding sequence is TGTGCCAGCAGCCGACCGGGACTAGGATCAAATGAGCAGTTCTTC.